This entry lists 24 T cell receptor beta chains sequenced from one sample in a study of long-term antiretroviral therapy in people with HIV. Run at survey level, the immunoSEQ assay was version v3.0. The repertoire was sequenced with immunoSEQ multiplex PCR; TCRdb's copy has only in-frame clones and lacks some. The table includes about 12,000 clones, around 80% detected once. This specimen was unsorted PBMCs, taken about 7.9 years after starting antiretroviral therapy. The receptors originated from a man aged 50 to 59 with HIV.

This sequence joins TRBV5-6 and TRBJ1-2, with D possibly TRBD1 on 6 matching bases. Germline V lookup: CDR1 SGHDT, CDR2 YYEEEE. This CDR3 is 16 amino acids long. Deletions cut 3 bases from V and 1 base from J, with 16 bases between. The CDR3 bases are TGTGCCAGCAGCTCGGGGGCAGGGGCCCTTAACTATGGCTACACCTTC. Residues: CASSSGAGALNYGYTF.

The genes are TRBV25-1 and TRBJ2-2; maybe TRBD2 (6 bases). Germline values: CDR1 MGHDK, CDR2 SYGVNS. Deletions cut 6 bases from V and 3 bases from J, with 14 bases between. The CDR3 sequence is 15 residues long. CDR3 coding DNA: TGTGCCAGCAGCGTAGGGGCGGGATACACCGGGGAGCTGTTTTTT. Protein sequence: CASSVGAGYTGELFF.

V gene TRBV7-9 combines with J gene TRBJ1-2; no definite D call. Germline V gives CDR1 SEHNR, CDR2 FQNEAQ (reference sequence). V was trimmed by 5 bases and J by 4 bases, leaving 14 bases between them. The CDR3 has 14 residues. As DNA, the CDR3 is TGTGCCAGCAGCCCGGACGGTACCCTCTATGGCTACACCTTC. Translating gives CASSPDGTLYGYTF.

This rearrangement joins TRBV11-2 to TRBJ1-1, with D perhaps matching TRBD1 (6 bases). Per the germline V gene, CDR1 is SGHAT and CDR2 is FQNNGV. V was pared by 5 bases and J by 4 bases, with 17 bases between. This CDR3 has 15 amino acids. The CDR3 nucleotides are TGTGCCAGCAGCGAGATCAGGGGCGCCCTCACTGAAGCTTTCTTT. This gives the protein CASSEIRGALTEAFF.

The chain carries TRBV7-9 and TRBJ2-1; unclear D gene. V was shortened by 1 base and J by 0 bases, with 7 bases between the two germline ends. The germline V gene encodes CDR1 SEHNR and CDR2 FQNEAQ (reference sequence). The CDR3 is 15 amino acids. The CDR3 coding sequence is TGTGCCAGCAGCTTAGTCTGGGCCTCCTACAATGAGCAGTTCTTC. This encodes CASSLVWASYNEQFF. Drawing the rest from reference TRBV7-9 and TRBJ2-1, the complete variable domain is DTGVSQNPRHKITKRGQNVTFRCDPISEHNRLYWYRQTLGQGPEFLTYFQNEAQLEKSRLLSDRFSAERPKGSFSTLEIQRTEQGDSAMYLCASSLVWASYNEQFFGPGTRLTVL.

This sequence joins TRBV10-3 and TRBJ1-2, with D unresolved. Germline V gene data show CDR1 as ENHRY and CDR2 as SYGVKD. Between the trimmed V and J ends, which lost 6 bases and 2 bases, there was a span of 16 bases. This CDR3 is 15 amino acids long. CDR3 nucleotides: TGTGCCATCAGGCCGGTCGGGGATTCCAACTATGGCTACACCTTC. Translation gives CAIRPVGDSNYGYTF.

The V call is TRBV7-8, the J call TRBJ1-1, with D perhaps matching TRBD1 (6 bases). The CDR3 runs to 16 residues. Trimming removed 7 bases at V and 2 bases at J, with 20 bases between. Germline CDR1 SGHVS, CDR2 FQNEAQ. CDR3 DNA sequence: TGTGCCAGCACCTTTTGGGGGGAAGGGGGTAACACTGAAGCTTTCTTT. Amino acid sequence: CASTFWGEGGNTEAFF.

The chain's CDR3 is CASSSPTGSYGYTF. The CDR3 DNA follows: TGTGCCAGCAGCAGCCCTACAGGGAGCTATGGCTACACCTTC. The chain employs TRBV7-9 and TRBJ1-2, with a tentative D call TRBD1 (6 bases). Trimming took 5 bases from V and 4 from J, leaving 14 bases between them. The germline CDR1 and CDR2 sequences are SEHNR and FQNEAQ (reference sequence). The CDR3 runs 14 residues.

The rearrangement joins TRBV13 to TRBJ2-5; maybe TRBD2 (5 bases). This CDR3 spans 15 amino acids. From germline, CDR1 is PRHDT and CDR2 FYEKMQ (reference sequence). The germline V and J ends were trimmed by 1 base and 5 bases, with 14 bases remaining between them. The CDR3 reads CASSLASGYGETQYF. CDR3 nucleotide sequence: TGTGCCAGCAGCTTAGCATCGGGGTACGGGGAGACCCAGTACTTC.

The V and J genes are TRBV2 and TRBJ2-3; no clear D. The CDR3 is made up of 11 amino acids. Deletions cut 5 bases from V and 0 bases from J, with 0 bases between. CDR1 and CDR2 from the germline V gene are SNHLY and FYNNEI. CDR3 sequence reads: CASSSTDTQYF. CDR3 sequence (DNA): TGTGCCAGCAGTAGCACAGATACGCAGTATTTT.

This clone was detected only a few times. The chain uses TRBV13 and TRBJ1-2, with D possibly TRBD1 on 6 matching bases. Trimming stripped 1 base from V and 3 bases from J, with 6 bases between. The CDR3 totals 13 residues. Per the germline V gene, CDR1 is PRHDT and CDR2 is FYEKMQ (reference sequence). CDR3 loop: CASSLEGDYGYTF. CDR3 coding DNA: TGTGCCAGCAGCTTAGAGGGGGACTATGGCTACACCTTC.

This sequence joins TRBV5-1 and TRBJ2-3; 8 bases are a match to TRBD2. Germline V gives CDR1 SGHRS, CDR2 YFSETQ. There are 16 residues in the CDR3. The V segment lost 3 bases and the J segment 0 bases; nucleotides outside the gene matches: 6. CDR3 loop: CASSSRGGLSTDTQYF. The CDR3 nucleotides read TGCGCCAGCAGCTCCCGGGGGGGCTTGAGCACAGATACGCAGTATTTT.

V and J are TRBV19 and TRBJ1-2; no definite D call. V gave up 6 bases and J gave up 2 bases, with 7 bases separating them. This CDR3 contains 12 residues. Germline values: CDR1 LNHDA, CDR2 SQIVND (reference sequence). CDR3 sequence: CASRIGNYGYTF. CDR3 nucleotides: TGTGCCAGTAGGATCGGGAACTATGGCTACACCTTC. Complete variable domain (other parts from reference TRBV19 and TRBJ1-2): DGGITQSPKYLFRKEGQNVTLSCEQNLNHDAMYWYRQDPGQGLRLIYYSQIVNDFQKGDIAEGYSVSREKKESFPLTVTSAQKNPTAFYLCASRIGNYGYTFGSGTRLTVV.

The V call is TRBV13, the J call TRBJ1-3, with 9 bases that match TRBD1. CDR3 length: 15 amino acids. Trimming removed 3 bases from V and 4 bases from J; junction bases left unmatched: 4. CDR1 PRHDT and CDR2 FYEKMQ come from the germline V gene (reference sequence). The CDR3 region has the DNA TGTGCCAGCAGCTTCCGGACAGGGGTGGGAAACACCATATATTTT. Encoded protein: CASSFRTGVGNTIYF.

The chain has TRBV7-9 and TRBJ2-3; no clear D gene. This CDR3 comprises 12 residues. Trimming took 5 bases from V and 3 from J, leaving 6 bases between them. From germline, CDR1 is SEHNR and CDR2 FQNEAQ (reference sequence). CDR3 region: CASSLLTDTQYF. CDR3 in DNA: TGTGCCAGCAGCCTTCTAACAGATACGCAGTATTTT.

The genes are TRBV5-1 and TRBJ2-7; possibly TRBD1 or TRBD2 for D (5 bases each). CDR3 size: 16 residues. Trimming removed 0 bases from V and 0 bases from J, with 13 bases in between. Germline values: CDR1 SGHRS, CDR2 YFSETQ. The CDR3 sequence: CASSLARDGGSYEQYF. The DNA of the CDR3 is TGCGCCAGCAGCTTGGCCAGGGACGGAGGCTCCTACGAGCAGTACTTC.

The chain has TRBV2 and TRBJ2-5, with 8 bases that match TRBD2. The germline CDR1 and CDR2 sequences are SNHLY and FYNNEI. The CDR3 runs to 17 residues. The ends lost 2 bases at V and 2 bases at J; junction bases unmatched: 10. The CDR3 region is CASSESTSGRFQETQYF. The CDR3 DNA sequence: TGTGCCAGCAGTGAAAGCACTAGCGGACGATTTCAAGAGACCCAGTACTTC.

This chain joins TRBV10-2 and TRBJ2-7; maybe TRBD1 (5 bases). This CDR3 is 14 amino acids long. CDR1 is WSHSY, CDR2 SAAADI, per germline. Trimming shortened V by 10 bases and J by 0 bases, and 16 bases separated the two germline ends. The CDR3 spells CATAVAGNSYEQYF. The CDR3 DNA follows: TGCGCCACCGCCGTGGCAGGGAACTCCTACGAGCAGTACTTC.

The V and J genes are TRBV6-5 and TRBJ2-5; TRBD1 is a possible D gene (5 bases). The germline V gene has CDR1 MNHEY and CDR2 SVGAGI. This CDR3 has 14 amino acids. Trimming stripped 3 bases from V and 0 bases from J, with 8 bases between. The DNA of the CDR3 is TGTGCCAGCAGTTATTCGACAGACCAAGAGACCCAGTACTTC. Translation: CASSYSTDQETQYF.

The chain employs TRBV7-8 and TRBJ2-1; the match to TRBD1 covers 10 bases. Germline V gives CDR1 SGHVS, CDR2 FQNEAQ. Unmatched junction bases numbered 6, after V lost 1 base and J lost 9 bases. CDR3 length: 15 residues. Here the CDR3 reads CASSLVGTGVGEQFF. CDR3 coding DNA: TGTGCCAGCAGCTTAGTCGGGACAGGGGTGGGTGAGCAGTTCTTC.

V and J are TRBV2 and TRBJ2-5, with D possibly being TRBD1 (6 bases). V lost 1 base and J lost 5, with 14 bases in between. The germline V gene encodes CDR1 SNHLY and CDR2 FYNNEI. The CDR3 consists of 15 residues. The CDR3 is CASSEGVYRAETQYF. CDR3 in DNA: TGTGCCAGCAGTGAAGGGGTTTACAGGGCGGAGACCCAGTACTTC.

The rearrangement uses TRBV30 and TRBJ1-2, with 9 bases identical to TRBD1. In germline, CDR1 is GTSNPN, CDR2 SVGIG (reference sequence). V gave up 1 base and J gave up 0 bases; unmatched junction bases: 12. This CDR3 is 18 amino acids long. DNA of the CDR3: TGTGCCTGGAGTGGTCCAGGACAGGGGTCCGCAGCTAACTATGGCTACACCTTC. Amino acids: CAWSGPGQGSAANYGYTF.

V gene TRBV27 combines with J gene TRBJ2-7, with a tentative D call TRBD2 (5 bases). The germline V gene has CDR1 MNHEY and CDR2 SMNVEV (reference sequence). V was clipped by 6 bases and J by 1 base, with 10 bases between them. This CDR3 region has 13 residues. The CDR3 loop is CASSPGVSYEQYF. The CDR3 DNA is TGTGCCAGCAGCCCCGGGGTTTCCTACGAGCAGTACTTC.

The V and J genes are TRBV27 and TRBJ2-7; 7 bases match TRBD2. J lost 6 bases, V lost 0 bases, and 8 bases had no gene match. Germline V gene lookup returns CDR1 MNHEY and CDR2 SMNVEV (reference sequence). This CDR3 is 15 amino acids long. CDR3: CASSLSTTGTIEQYF. The CDR3 nucleotides read TGTGCCAGCAGTTTATCTACGACCGGGACTATCGAGCAGTACTTC.